These T cell receptor beta chains were read from a single sample in a study of T cell changes during pregnancy in multiple sclerosis. Profiling relied on immunoSEQ multiplex PCR, and the TCRdb table lists in-frame clones only, not all of them. The sample holds more than 90,000 clones, about 94% seen once. This specimen consisted of peripheral blood, obtained in the third trimester of pregnancy. The source is a female donor with multiple sclerosis, enrolled in a pregnancy study. Both conserved end residues are part of each CDR3. The D gene is left open where the match is weak.

>TRBV9|TRBD1|TRBJ1-2
CASSAAQGRGYTF
TGTGCCAGCAGCGCAGCACAGGGGAGGGGCTACACCTTC
>TRBV6-1|NA|TRBJ1-2
CASSEQQGSYGYTF
TGTGCCAGCAGTGAACAACAGGGCTCCTATGGCTACACCTTC
>TRBV2|TRBD1|TRBJ1-5
CASSPQQGAGQPQHF
TGTGCCAGCAGTCCACAACAGGGGGCTGGTCAGCCCCAGCATTTT
>TRBV7-7|TRBD1|TRBJ2-5
CASSPDRGVETQYF
TGTGCCAGCAGCCCCGACAGGGGAGTCGAGACCCAGTACTTC
>TRBV27|NA|TRBJ1-3
CASSSGLRNTIYF
TGTGCCAGCAGTTCGGGACTGAGAAACACCATATATTTT
>TRBV2|NA|TRBJ1-5
CASSQQGNNQPQHF
TGTGCCAGCAGTCAACAGGGTAACAATCAGCCCCAGCATTTT
>TRBV28|NA|TRBJ1-5
CASSFGGGINQPQHF
TGTGCCAGCAGTTTTGGGGGGGGAATCAATCAGCCCCAGCATTTT
>TRBV10-1|NA|TRBJ2-5
CASRDSKPGHDYQETQYF
TGCGCCAGCAGGGACAGCAAGCCAGGTCACGATTACCAAGAGACCCAGTACTTC
>TRBV5-6|NA|TRBJ2-5
CASCDRENGGQETQYF
TGTGCCAGCTGTGACCGGGAGAATGGAGGACAAGAGACCCAGTACTTC
>TRBV2|NA|TRBJ1-1
CASRGDIVNTEAFF
TGTGCCAGCAGGGGGGACATAGTGAACACTGAAGCTTTCTTT
>TRBV7-2|NA|TRBJ1-1
CASTTGRLRTEAFF
TGTGCCAGCACCACCGGCAGGTTGAGAACTGAAGCTTTCTTT
>TRBV7-2|NA|TRBJ1-1
CASSLRQGSEAFF
TGTGCCAGCAGCTTAAGGCAGGGTTCGGAAGCTTTCTTT
>TRBV6-1|TRBD2|TRBJ2-3
CASSDRGLAGGRNTQYF
TGTGCCAGCAGTGACAGAGGGCTAGCGGGAGGGCGAAATACGCAGTATTTT
>TRBV5-1|TRBD2|TRBJ2-1
CASSPGGLAALNEQFF
TGCGCCAGCAGCCCGGGGGGACTAGCGGCGCTCAATGAGCAGTTCTTC
>TRBV10-3|NA|TRBJ2-7
CATALTVDEQYF
TGTGCCACGGCCCTGACAGTCGACGAGCAGTACTTC